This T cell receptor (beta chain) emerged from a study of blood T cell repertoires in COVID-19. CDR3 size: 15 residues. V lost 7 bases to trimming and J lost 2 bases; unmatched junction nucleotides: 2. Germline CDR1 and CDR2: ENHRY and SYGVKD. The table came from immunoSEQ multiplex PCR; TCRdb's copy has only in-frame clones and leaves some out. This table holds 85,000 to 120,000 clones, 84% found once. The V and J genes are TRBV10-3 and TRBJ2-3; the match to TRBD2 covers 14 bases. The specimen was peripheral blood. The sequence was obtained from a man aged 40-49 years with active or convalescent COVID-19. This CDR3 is CAIMTSGGATDTQYF. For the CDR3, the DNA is TGTGCCATCATGACTAGCGGGGGGGCCACAGATACGCAGTATTTT.